The clone carrying this TCR beta chain was observed a single time. Its antigen is undetermined. Vbeta (60) and Jbeta (13) primers were used in the PCR. Here immunoSEQ multiplex PCR was the method, and the copy in TCRdb shows in-frame clones only, minus some. Here the sample spans some 140,000 clones, roughly 80% being singletons. The CDR3 spans 12 residues. Trimming removed 8 bases at V and 8 bases at J, with 15 bases between. Germline CDR1 reads MNHEY; CDR2 reads SVGAGI. This specimen belongs to a study of cytomegalovirus exposure and HLA in healthy donors. Broader study findings: A link between a missense DCLRE1C variant and TCR beta V- and J-gene trimming emerged from a later analysis. An analysis that came later showed most CMV-associated TCR beta chains appearing HLA-restricted.

All donors participated as healthy donors of bone marrow. V and J are TRBV6-5 and TRBJ1-2; D is possibly TRBD1 (6 bases). This clonotype was sampled from a woman aged 40 to 55 in good health and CMV-seronegative. The sample taken for sequencing was PBMCs. CDR3 bases: TGTGCCAGCGGGACAAGGCTGGGAGGCTACACCTTC. It translates to CASGTRLGGYTF.